This T cell receptor (beta chain) emerged from a study of T cell changes during pregnancy in multiple sclerosis. Germline CDR1 MNHNS, CDR2 SASEGT. There are 16 residues in the CDR3. Germline trimming cut 2 bases from V and 3 bases from J; bases unmatched to any gene: 5. The data were produced by immunoSEQ multiplex PCR, yet TCRdb's version contains in-frame clones alone and is incomplete. Of approximately 48,000 clones listed, around 90% were seen once; the top ten hold roughly 3%. This receptor was taken from a female donor with multiple sclerosis, enrolled in a pregnancy study. Sequences were derived from CD8+ T cells from peripheral blood mononuclear cells, sampled before pregnancy. The chain has TRBV6-1 and TRBJ1-4, with 8 bases identical to TRBD1. CDR3 in DNA: TGTGCCAGCAGTGAACCGACAGGGGTCTCTAATGAAAAACTGTTTTTT. Its translation: CASSEPTGVSNEKLFF.